This T cell receptor beta chain was documented in a study of CD8+ T cells in alopecia areata. Study in general: Tofacitinib ran for 6 to 18 months before 6 months off drug. Study conclusions and caveats: Scalp sample data also include resident alphabeta T cells from normal skin.

As the sequencing template, cDNA was produced by extracting RNA and reverse transcribing it. Sequencing was performed with immunoSEQ multiplex PCR; in TCRdb, only in-frame clones are kept and a portion is missing. The sample contains approximately 180,000 clones, just under 60% of which appear only once. This clone has a handful of counts. The antigen is undetermined. Peripheral blood and lesional scalp punch biopsies came from alopecia areata patients. T lymphocytes (CD4+ and CD8+) were sorted from PBMCs. Trimming took 3 bases from V and 6 from J, leaving 15 bases between them. CDR1 is ENHRY, CDR2 SYGVKD, per germline. The CDR3 runs to 15 residues.

The material was CD4+ T cells sorted from blood, obtained at week 0. This clonotype originated in a human donor with alopecia areata. V usage is TRBV10-3 and J usage is TRBJ2-1, with D perhaps matching TRBD2 (6 bases). The CDR3 DNA reads TGTGCCATCAGTGACTCGGGGAGGAGGGGCAATGAGCAGTTCTTC. It codes for CAISDSGRRGNEQFF.